The clone carrying this T cell receptor beta chain was detected many times. The V end was cut by 0 bases, the J end by 9 bases, with 12 bases between. The CDR3 runs to 13 residues. The V gene's germline CDR1 is SGHRS and CDR2 YFSETQ. This specimen belongs to a study of human T cells and chemical hapten exposure. Original processing methods: Sequenced samples showed a median of roughly 99,000 TCRs each, with counts running from 23,224 to 690,600. Using its own MiXCR run on the RACE reads, TCRdb lists one record per CDR3 protein. It is TCRdb's table, rather than the study itself, that gives the V and J calls and clone size. This repertoire shows some 380,000 distinct CDR3 sequences, roughly 4.8% found once; its top ten account for 2% to 2.5%. Indicated time point: patch test 1, 2 weeks after DPC sensitization. As to treatment: therapeutic diphenylcyclopropenone sensitization with weekly scalp DPC.

V usage is TRBV5-1 and J usage is TRBJ1-1; no definite D call. This TCR was sampled from a woman aged 45-59 years with alopecia areata. Some clones in this sample may be carry-over from other donors' samples. Source: whole blood, taken in connection with sensitization to the hapten diphenylcyclopropenone (DPC). This chain's CDR3 is CASSLEAKNKAFF. CDR3 DNA: TGCGCCAGCAGCTTGGAGGCCAAAAATAAAGCTTTCTTT.